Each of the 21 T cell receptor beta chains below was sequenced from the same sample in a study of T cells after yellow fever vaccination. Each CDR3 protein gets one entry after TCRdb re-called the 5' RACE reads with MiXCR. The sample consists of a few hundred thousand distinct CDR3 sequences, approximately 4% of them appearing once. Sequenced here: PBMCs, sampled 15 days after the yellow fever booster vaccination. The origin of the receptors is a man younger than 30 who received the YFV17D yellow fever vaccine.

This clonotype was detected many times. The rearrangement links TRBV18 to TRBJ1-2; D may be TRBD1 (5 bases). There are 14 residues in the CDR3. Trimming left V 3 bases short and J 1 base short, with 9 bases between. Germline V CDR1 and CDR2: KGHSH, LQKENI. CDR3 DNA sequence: TGTGCCAGCTCACCTCAACAGGATAACTATGGCTACACCTTC. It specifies CASSPQQDNYGYTF.

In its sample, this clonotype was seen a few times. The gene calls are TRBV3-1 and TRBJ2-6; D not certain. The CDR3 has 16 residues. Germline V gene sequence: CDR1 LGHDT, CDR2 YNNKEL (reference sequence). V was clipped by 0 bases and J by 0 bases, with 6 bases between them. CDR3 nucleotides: TGTGCCAGCAGCCAAGACGCCCACTCTGGGGCCAACGTCCTGACTTTC. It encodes CASSQDAHSGANVLTF. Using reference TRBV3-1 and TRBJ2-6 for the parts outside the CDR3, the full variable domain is DTAVSQTPKYLVTQMGNDKSIKCEQNLGHDTMYWYKQDSKKFLKIMFSYNNKELIINETVPNRFSPKSPDKAHLNLHINSLELGDSAVYFCASSQDAHSGANVLTFGAGSRLTVL.

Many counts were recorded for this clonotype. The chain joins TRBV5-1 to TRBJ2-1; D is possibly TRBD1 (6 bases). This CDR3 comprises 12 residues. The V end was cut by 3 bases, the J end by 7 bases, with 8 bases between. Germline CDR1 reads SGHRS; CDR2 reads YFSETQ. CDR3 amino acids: CASSYQGNEQFF. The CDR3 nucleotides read TGCGCCAGCAGCTACCAGGGGAATGAGCAGTTCTTC. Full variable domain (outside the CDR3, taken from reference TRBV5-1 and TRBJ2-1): KAGVTQTPRYLIKTRGQQVTLSCSPISGHRSVSWYQQTPGQGLQFLFEYFSETQRNKGNFPGRFSGRQFSNSRSEMNVSTLELGDSALYLCASSYQGNEQFFGPGTRLTVL.

This chain's CDR3 is CSAVGGDYGYTF. CDR3 nucleotides: TGCAGCGCCGTGGGCGGGGACTATGGCTACACCTTC. The V gene is TRBV29-1, the J gene TRBJ1-2; D remains ambiguous. V was shortened by 7 bases and J by 3 bases, with 12 bases between the two germline ends. This CDR3 has 12 amino acids. Germline V gives CDR1 SQVTM, CDR2 ANQGSEA.

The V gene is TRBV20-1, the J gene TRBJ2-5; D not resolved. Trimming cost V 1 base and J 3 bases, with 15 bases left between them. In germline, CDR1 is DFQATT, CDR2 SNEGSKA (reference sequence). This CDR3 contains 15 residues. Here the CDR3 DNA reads TGCAGTGCTAGAGGGAAGTCTAGGACCGAAGAGACCCAGTACTTC. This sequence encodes CSARGKSRTEETQYF.

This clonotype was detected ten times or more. CDR3 loop: CAKWTGWDWATEAFF. The CDR3 coding sequence is TGCGCCAAATGGACAGGGTGGGATTGGGCCACTGAAGCTTTCTTT. The rearrangement joins TRBV5-1 to TRBJ1-1, with TRBD1 matching 8 bases. V lost 9 bases and J lost 4; bases outside the gene matches: 14. Germline CDR1 reads SGHRS; CDR2 reads YFSETQ. This CDR3 comprises 15 residues. The full variable domain, in which reference TRBV5-1 and TRBJ1-1 provide the parts outside the CDR3, is KAGVTQTPRYLIKTRGQQVTLSCSPISGHRSVSWYQQTPGQGLQFLFEYFSETQRNKGNFPGRFSGRQFSNSRSEMNVSTLELGDSALYLCAKWTGWDWATEAFFGQGTRLTVV.

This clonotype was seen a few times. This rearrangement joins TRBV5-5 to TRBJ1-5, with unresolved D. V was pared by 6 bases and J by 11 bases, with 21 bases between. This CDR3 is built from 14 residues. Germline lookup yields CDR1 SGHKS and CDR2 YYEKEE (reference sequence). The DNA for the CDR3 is TGTGCCAGCACCTCCCCCCAGGTACAATCGGCCCAGCATTTT. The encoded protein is CASTSPQVQSAQHF.

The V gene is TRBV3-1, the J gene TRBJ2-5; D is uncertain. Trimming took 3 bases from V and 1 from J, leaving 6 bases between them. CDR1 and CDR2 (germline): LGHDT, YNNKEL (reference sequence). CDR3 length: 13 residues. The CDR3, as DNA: TGTGCCAGCAGCCACGCCGGCCAAGAGACCCAGTACTTC. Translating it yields CASSHAGQETQYF.

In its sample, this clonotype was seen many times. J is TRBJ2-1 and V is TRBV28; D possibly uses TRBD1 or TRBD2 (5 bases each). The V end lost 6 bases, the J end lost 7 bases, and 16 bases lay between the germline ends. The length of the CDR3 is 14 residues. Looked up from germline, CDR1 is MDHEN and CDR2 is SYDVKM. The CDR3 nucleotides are TGTGCCAGCAGAACTAGGGAAGGGGCAAATGAGCAGTTCTTC. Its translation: CASRTREGANEQFF.

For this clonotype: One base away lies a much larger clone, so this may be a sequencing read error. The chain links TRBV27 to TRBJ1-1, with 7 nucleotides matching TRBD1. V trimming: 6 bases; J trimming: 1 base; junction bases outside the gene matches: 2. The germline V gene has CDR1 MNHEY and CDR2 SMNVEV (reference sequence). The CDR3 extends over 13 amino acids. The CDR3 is CASRGQRNTEAFF. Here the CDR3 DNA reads TGTGCCAGCAGGGGACAGAGGAACACTGAAGCTTTCTTT.

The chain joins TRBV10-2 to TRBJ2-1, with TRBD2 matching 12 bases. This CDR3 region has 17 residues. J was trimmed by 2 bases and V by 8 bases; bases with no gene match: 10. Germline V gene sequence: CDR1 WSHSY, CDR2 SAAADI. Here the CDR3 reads CASLSTSGGWTYNEQFF. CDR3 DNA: TGCGCCAGCCTCTCGACTAGCGGGGGTTGGACCTACAATGAGCAGTTCTTC.

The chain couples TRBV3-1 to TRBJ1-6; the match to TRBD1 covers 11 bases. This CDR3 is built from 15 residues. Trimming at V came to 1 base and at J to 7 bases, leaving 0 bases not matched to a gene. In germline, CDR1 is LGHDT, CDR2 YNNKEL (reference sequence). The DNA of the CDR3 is TGTGCCAGCAGCCAAGGGACAGGGGGCAATTCACCCCTCCACTTT. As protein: CASSQGTGGNSPLHF.

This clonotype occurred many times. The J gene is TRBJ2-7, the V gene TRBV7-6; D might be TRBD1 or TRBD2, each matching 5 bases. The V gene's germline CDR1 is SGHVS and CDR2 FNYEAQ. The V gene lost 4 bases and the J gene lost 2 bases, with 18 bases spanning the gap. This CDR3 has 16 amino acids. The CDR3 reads CASSSLRGADPYEQYF. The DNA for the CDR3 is TGTGCCAGCAGCTCGCTACGAGGGGCGGACCCCTACGAGCAGTACTTC.

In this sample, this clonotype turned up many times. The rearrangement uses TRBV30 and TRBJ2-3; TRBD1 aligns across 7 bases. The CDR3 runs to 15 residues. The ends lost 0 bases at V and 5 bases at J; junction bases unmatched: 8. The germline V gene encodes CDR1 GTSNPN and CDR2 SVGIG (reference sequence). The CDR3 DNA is TGTGCCTGGAGTGTACAGACAGGGTTTCGAGATACGCAGTATTTT. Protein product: CAWSVQTGFRDTQYF.

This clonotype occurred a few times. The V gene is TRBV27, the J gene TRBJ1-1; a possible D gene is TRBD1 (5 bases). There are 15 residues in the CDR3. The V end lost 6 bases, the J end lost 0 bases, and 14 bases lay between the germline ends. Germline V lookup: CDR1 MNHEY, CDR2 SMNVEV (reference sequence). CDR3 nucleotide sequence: TGTGCCAGCAGCCCCAGACAGATTATGAACACTGAAGCTTTCTTT. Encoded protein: CASSPRQIMNTEAFF.

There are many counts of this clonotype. The CDR3 region is CATSRAPGERYFDSLAFTDTQYF. CDR3 bases: TGTGCCACCAGCAGAGCCCCGGGAGAGAGATACTTCGACAGTTTAGCATTCACAGATACGCAGTATTTT. The chain links TRBV15 to TRBJ2-3; possibly TRBD2 for D (6 bases). CDR1 and CDR2 from the germline V gene are LNHNV and YYDKDF (reference sequence). The CDR3 has 23 amino acids. Between the trimmed V and J ends, which lost 1 base and 2 bases, there was a span of 34 bases.

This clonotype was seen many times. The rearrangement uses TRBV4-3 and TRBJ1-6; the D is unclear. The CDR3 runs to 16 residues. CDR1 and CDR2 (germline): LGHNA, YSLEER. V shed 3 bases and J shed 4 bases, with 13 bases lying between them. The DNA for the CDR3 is TGCGCCAGCAGCCAGGGGAGTGGAGGGTATAATTCACCCCTCCACTTT. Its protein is CASSQGSGGYNSPLHF.

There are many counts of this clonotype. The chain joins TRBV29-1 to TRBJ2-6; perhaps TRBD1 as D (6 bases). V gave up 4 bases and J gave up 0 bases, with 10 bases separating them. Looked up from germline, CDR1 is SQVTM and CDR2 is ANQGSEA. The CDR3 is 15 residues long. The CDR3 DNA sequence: TGCAGCGTTGCGCAGGGGTCCTCTGGGGCCAACGTCCTGACTTTC. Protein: CSVAQGSSGANVLTF.

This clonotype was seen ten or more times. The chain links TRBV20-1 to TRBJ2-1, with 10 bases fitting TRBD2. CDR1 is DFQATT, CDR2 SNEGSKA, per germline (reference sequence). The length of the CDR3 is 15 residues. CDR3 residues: CSVYGPSGGYNEQFF. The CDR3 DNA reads TGCAGCGTTTATGGTCCTAGCGGGGGTTACAATGAGCAGTTCTTC.

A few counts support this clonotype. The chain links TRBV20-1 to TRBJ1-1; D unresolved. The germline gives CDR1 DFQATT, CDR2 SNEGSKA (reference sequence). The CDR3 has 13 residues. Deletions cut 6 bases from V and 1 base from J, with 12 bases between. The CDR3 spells CSAPGITNTEAFF. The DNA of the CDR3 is TGCAGTGCCCCAGGCATAACGAACACTGAAGCTTTCTTT.

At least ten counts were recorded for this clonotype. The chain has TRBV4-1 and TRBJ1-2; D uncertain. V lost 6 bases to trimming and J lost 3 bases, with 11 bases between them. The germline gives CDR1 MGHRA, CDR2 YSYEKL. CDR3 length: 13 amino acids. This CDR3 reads CASSPDGDYGYTF. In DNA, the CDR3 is TGCGCCAGCAGTCCCGACGGTGACTATGGCTACACCTTC.